This TCR beta chain was identified in a study of T cell repertoires in cytomegalovirus infection. Worth noting for this clonotype: No antigen is known for it.

TCRdb recomputed calls from the reads with MiXCR, one row per CDR3 protein. The sample contains about 340,000 distinct CDR3 sequences, roughly 28% of which appear only once. The source was cultured PBMCs, collected from culture after CMV antigen stimulation. This TCR came from a human donor in good health (CMV status not recorded). Some clones in this sample may be carry-over from other donors' samples.

DNA of the CDR3: TGCAGTGCTAGAGAGGGACAGACTTATGGCTACACCTTC. Amino acid sequence: CSAREGQTYGYTF. The V call is TRBV20-1, the J call TRBJ1-2, with 7 nucleotides matching TRBD1. The trim removed 0 bases at V and 5 bases at J, leaving 3 bases unmatched. CDR1 is DFQATT and CDR2 is SNEGSKA in the germline V gene (reference sequence). The CDR3 is 13 amino acids.